This T cell receptor beta chain was captured in a study of shared clonotypes between healthy human individuals. Study background: Each donor's CD8 memory used one plate, CD8 naive two, each CD4 subset three.

Trimming cost V 1 base and J 0 bases; bases outside gene matches: 9. This CDR3 is 18 amino acids long. Per germline, CDR1 MNHNS and CDR2 SASEGT. The assay was immunoSEQ multiplex PCR, and TCRdb's table has in-frame clones only and misses some. This table has 950,000 to 1,300,000 clones, about 80% appearing once. The chain combines TRBV6-1 with TRBJ2-3, with 8 bases fitting TRBD2. Sequencing used memory CD4+ T cells sorted from blood. Subset denoted: CD45RA-negative fraction. This TCR came from a man aged 18 to 30 in good health. DNA for the CDR3: TGTGCCAGCAGTGAAGGGCTGGTAGCGGGATCCAGCACAGATACGCAGTATTTT. Translating it yields CASSEGLVAGSSTDTQYF.